The clone carrying this T cell receptor beta chain was seen ten or more times. Unmatched junction bases numbered 6, after V lost 7 bases and J lost 7 bases. CDR1 and CDR2 from the germline V gene are LGHDT and YNNKEL (reference sequence). There are 14 residues in the CDR3. Through Arm-PCR of CDR3 regions and iRepertoire HTBI primers, TCR beta libraries were built. TCRdb called the multiplex PCR reads again in MiXCR, with one record for every CDR3 protein. The sample holds 350,000 to 450,000 distinct CDR3 sequences, over 9.5% seen once. Time point of the sample: newly diagnosed GD, antithyroid drugs for less than 3 months. The TCR library was made from RNA that had been extracted from PBMCs in TRIzol. These data come from a study of regulatory T cells in long-lasting Graves disease. Across the study: Those Graves' patients who were newly diagnosed had been on antithyroid drugs under 3 months.

The sample was also linked to a second study, of T cells in Graves' hyperthyroidism and ophthalmopathy. That study reports: First-round RT-PCR of the TCR CDR3 relied on the HTBI primer set.

The sequences come from peripheral blood mononuclear cells (PBMCs), collected at new diagnosis, from a patient treated with antithyroid drugs. The TCR originated in a woman under 30 with Graves disease. The rearrangement uses TRBV3-1 and TRBJ2-2; TRBD2 matches at 10 bases. Here the CDR3 DNA reads TGTGCCAGCATGCGGACTAGCGGAGGCGGGGAGCTGTTTTTT. It codes for CASMRTSGGGELFF.